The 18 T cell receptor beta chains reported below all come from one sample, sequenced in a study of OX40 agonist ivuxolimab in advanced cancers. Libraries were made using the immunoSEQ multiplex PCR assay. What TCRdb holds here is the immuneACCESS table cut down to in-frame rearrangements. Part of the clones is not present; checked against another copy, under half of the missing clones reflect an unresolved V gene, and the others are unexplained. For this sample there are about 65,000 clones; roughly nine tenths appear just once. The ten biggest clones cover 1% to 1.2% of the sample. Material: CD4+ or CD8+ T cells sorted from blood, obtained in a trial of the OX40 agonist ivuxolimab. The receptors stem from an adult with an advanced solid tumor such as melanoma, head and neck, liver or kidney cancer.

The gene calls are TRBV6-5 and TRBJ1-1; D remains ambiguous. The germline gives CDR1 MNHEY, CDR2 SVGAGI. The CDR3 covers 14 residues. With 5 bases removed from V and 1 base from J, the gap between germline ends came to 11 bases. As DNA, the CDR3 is TGTGCCAGCAGTCCAATCCTACAGAACACTGAAGCTTTCTTT. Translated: CASSPILQNTEAFF.

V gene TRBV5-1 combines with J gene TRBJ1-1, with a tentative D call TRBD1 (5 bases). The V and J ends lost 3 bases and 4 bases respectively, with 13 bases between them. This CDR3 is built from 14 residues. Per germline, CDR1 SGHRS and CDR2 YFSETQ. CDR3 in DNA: TGCGCCAGCAGCTCGGGCCCGGGGGGCACTGAAGCTTTCTTT. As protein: CASSSGPGGTEAFF.

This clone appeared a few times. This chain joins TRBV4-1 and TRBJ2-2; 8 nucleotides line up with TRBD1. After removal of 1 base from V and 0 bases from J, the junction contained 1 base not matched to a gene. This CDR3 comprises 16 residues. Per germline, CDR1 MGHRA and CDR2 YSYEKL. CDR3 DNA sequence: TGCGCCAGCAGCCAAGGCAGGGGGCCGAACACCGGGGAGCTGTTTTTT. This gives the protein CASSQGRGPNTGELFF.

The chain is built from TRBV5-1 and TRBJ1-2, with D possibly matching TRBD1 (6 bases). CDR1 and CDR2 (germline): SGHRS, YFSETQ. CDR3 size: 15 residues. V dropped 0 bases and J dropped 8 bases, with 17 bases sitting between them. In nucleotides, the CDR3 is TGCGCCAGCAGCTTGGAGGTCGGGGGGGCGCGAGGCTACACCTTC. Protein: CASSLEVGGARGYTF.

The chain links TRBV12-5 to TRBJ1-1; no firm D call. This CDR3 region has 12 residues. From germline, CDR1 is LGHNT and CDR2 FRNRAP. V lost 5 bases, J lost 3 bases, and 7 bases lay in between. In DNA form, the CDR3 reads TGTGCTAGTGGTAGGAGGGACACTGAAGCTTTCTTT. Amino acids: CASGRRDTEAFF.

CDR3 nucleotides: TGTGCCAGCAGTGAGCAGGATTTGAACACTGAAGCTTTCTTT. It is translated as CASSEQDLNTEAFF. This chain links TRBV2 with TRBJ1-1, with unresolved D. The CDR3 length is 14 residues. CDR1 is SNHLY, CDR2 FYNNEI, per germline. Trimming cost V 3 bases and J 0 bases, with 8 bases left between them.

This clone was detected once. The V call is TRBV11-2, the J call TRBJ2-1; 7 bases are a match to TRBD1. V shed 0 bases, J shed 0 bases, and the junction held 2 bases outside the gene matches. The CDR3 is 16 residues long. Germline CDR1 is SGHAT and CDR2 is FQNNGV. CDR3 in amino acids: CASSLDPGGSYNEQFF. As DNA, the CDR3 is TGTGCCAGCAGCTTAGATCCAGGGGGCTCCTACAATGAGCAGTTCTTC.

The CDR3 spells CASSLQTGLVAGELFF. In DNA, the CDR3 is TGTGCCAGCAGCCTCCAGACGGGACTAGTCGCCGGGGAGCTGTTTTTT. This chain links TRBV14 with TRBJ2-2, with TRBD2 matching over 8 bases. The CDR3 is made up of 16 amino acids. CDR1 is SGHDN, CDR2 FVKESK, per germline. The ends lost 4 bases at V and 6 bases at J; junction bases unmatched: 10.

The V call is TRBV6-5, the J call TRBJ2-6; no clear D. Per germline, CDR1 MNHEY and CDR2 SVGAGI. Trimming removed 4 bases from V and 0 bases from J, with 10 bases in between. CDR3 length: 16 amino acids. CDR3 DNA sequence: TGTGCCAGCAGTTTTCGCGTGAGCTCTGGGGCCAACGTCCTGACTTTC. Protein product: CASSFRVSSGANVLTF.

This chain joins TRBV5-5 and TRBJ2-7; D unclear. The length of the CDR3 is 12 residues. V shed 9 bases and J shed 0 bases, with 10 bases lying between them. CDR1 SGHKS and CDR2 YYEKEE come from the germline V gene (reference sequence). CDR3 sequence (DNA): TGTGCCACCTCAGGCAGCTCCTACGAGCAGTACTTC. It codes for CATSGSSYEQYF.

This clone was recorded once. Here the CDR3 reads CASSLSRTVPSYEQYF. CDR3 DNA: TGTGCCAGCAGTTTATCCCGGACAGTTCCTTCCTACGAGCAGTACTTC. J is TRBJ2-7 and V is TRBV27; D is possibly TRBD1 (6 bases). This CDR3 has 16 residues. Germline V gene data show CDR1 as MNHEY and CDR2 as SMNVEV (reference sequence). V lost 0 bases to trimming and J lost 1 base, with 13 bases between them.

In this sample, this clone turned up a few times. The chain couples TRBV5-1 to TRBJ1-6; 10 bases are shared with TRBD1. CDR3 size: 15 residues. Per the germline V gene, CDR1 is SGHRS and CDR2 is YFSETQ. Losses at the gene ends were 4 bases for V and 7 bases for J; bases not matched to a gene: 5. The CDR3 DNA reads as TGCGCCAGCAGCATAGGGACAGGGGTAAATTCACCCCTCCACTTT. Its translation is CASSIGTGVNSPLHF.

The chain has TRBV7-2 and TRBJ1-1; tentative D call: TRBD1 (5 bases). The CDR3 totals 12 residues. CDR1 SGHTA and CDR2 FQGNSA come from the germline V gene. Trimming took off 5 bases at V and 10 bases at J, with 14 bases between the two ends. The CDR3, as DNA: TGTGCCAGCAGCCCCCCTGGCGGGGGAGCTTTCTTT. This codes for CASSPPGGGAFF.

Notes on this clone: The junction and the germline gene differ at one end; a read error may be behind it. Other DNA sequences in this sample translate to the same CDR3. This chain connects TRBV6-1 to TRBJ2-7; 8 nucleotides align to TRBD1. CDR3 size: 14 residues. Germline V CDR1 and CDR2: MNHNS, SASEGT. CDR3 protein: CASRKTGGPYEQYF. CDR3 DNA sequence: TGTGCCAGCAGGAAAACAGGGGGTCCCTATGAGCAGTACTTC.

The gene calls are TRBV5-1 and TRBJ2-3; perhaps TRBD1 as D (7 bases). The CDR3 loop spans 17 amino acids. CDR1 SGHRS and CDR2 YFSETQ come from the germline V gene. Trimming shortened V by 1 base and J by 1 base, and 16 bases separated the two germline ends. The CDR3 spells CASSLPRQGGGTDTQYF. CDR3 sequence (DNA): TGCGCCAGCAGCTTGCCACGACAGGGCGGGGGCACAGATACGCAGTATTTT.

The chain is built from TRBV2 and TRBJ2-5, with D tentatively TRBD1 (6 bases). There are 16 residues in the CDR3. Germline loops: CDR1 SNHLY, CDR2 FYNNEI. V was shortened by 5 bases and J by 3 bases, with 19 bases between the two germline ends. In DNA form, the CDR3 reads TGTGCCAGCAGTTCCCAATTTGGACAGTTCGAAGAGACCCAGTACTTC. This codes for CASSSQFGQFEETQYF.

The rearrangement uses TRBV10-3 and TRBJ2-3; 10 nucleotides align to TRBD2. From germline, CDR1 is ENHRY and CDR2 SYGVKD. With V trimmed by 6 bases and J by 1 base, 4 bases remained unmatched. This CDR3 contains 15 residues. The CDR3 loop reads CAISGLAVGTDTQYF. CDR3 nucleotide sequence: TGTGCCATCAGCGGACTAGCGGTAGGCACAGATACGCAGTATTTT.

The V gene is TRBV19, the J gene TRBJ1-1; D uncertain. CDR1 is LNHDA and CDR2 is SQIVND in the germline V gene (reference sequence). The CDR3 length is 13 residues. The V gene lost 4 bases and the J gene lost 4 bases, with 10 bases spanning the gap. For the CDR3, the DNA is TGTGCCAGTAGTACTTACAGTGGCACTGAAGCTTTCTTT. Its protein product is CASSTYSGTEAFF.